A selection of T cell receptor beta chains follows, all from one sample in a study of blood T cell repertoires in COVID-19. Only in-frame clones appear in the TCRdb table, and some are missing; sequencing was by immunoSEQ multiplex PCR. The repertoire holds roughly 150,000 clones, 84% seen once, with 3.5% to 5% in the top ten. The sample taken for sequencing was PBMCs or T cells enriched from blood (not recorded which). Source of these receptors: a man aged 50-59 years in a cohort exposed to, infected with or recovered from COVID-19 (not recorded which). Each CDR3 is given with its conserved first and last residue. A D gene is named only where the DNA matches it firmly. For some rows the clone size is stated as once, few or many, or as a class when expanded; others skip it.

TRBD2	TRBV19	TRBJ2-5	NA	TGTGCCAGTAGTATAGCCCCGGGCTGGACTAGCGGGAGGGCCCAGTTTGAAGAGACCCAGTACTTC	CASSIAPGWTSGRAQFEETQYF
NA	TRBV19	TRBJ1-2	NA	TGTGCCAGTAGTATCCCTTCAACGGCGCGGGACGGGGTACCTTTCAACTATGGCTACACCTTC	CASSIPSTARDGVPFNYGYTF
NA	TRBV15	TRBJ1-5	NA	TGTGCCACCAGCAGAGATGCGGGAGGCAATCAGCCCCAGCATTTT	CATSRDAGGNQPQHF
TRBD1	TRBV29-1	TRBJ1-2	NA	TGCAGCGTTGAATCAGCCGGGACAGGGAATGGCTACACCTTC	CSVESAGTGNGYTF
NA	TRBV2	TRBJ2-7	once	TGTGCCAGCAATAGTGGACTCGCCTCCTACGAGCAGTACTTC	CASNSGLASYEQYF
NA	TRBV7-9	TRBJ2-5	NA	TGTGCCAGCAGCTTGGGAGGCAGTCCGGAGGCCCAGTACTTC	CASSLGGSPEAQYF
TRBD1	TRBV2	TRBJ2-5	medium-sized	TGTGCCAGCAGTGGACAGGGGGCTGGGCTCCAAGAGACCCAGTACTTC	CASSGQGAGLQETQYF
NA	TRBV5-1	TRBJ1-2	NA	TGCGCCAGCAGCTTGGATTCAGGGGTCCAAGGTGGCTACACCTTC	CASSLDSGVQGGYTF
NA	TRBV7-9	TRBJ1-2	NA	TGTGCCAGCAGCTTAGACGGTCCCTATGGCTACACCTTC	CASSLDGPYGYTF
TRBD2	TRBV29-1	TRBJ2-1	NA	TGCAGCGTCCCCGAGGGGACTAGCGGCTACAATGAGCAGTTCTTC	CSVPEGTSGYNEQFF
NA	TRBV19	TRBJ2-5	NA	TGTGCCAGTAGTATTGACAGAAAACAAGAGACCCAGTACTTC	CASSIDRKQETQYF
NA	TRBV6-1	TRBJ1-2	NA	TGTGCCAGCAGTGAAGTTGCAGGGGCCTCCCAGGGCTACACCTTC	CASSEVAGASQGYTF
NA	TRBV18	TRBJ1-1	once	TGTGCCAGCTCGCTTCAGGGTGGAAACACTGAAGCTTTCTTT	CASSLQGGNTEAFF
NA	TRBV5-1	TRBJ2-4	NA	TGCGCCAGCAGCTTGGACAGGGAGGGAAACATTCAGTACTTC	CASSLDREGNIQYF